This is a list of T cell receptor beta chains from one sample in a study of blood T cell repertoires in COVID-19. TCRdb keeps only in-frame clones here, not all; method: immunoSEQ multiplex PCR. Of about 110,000 clones in the sample, roughly 84% were seen once. Sequencing was done on a sample of peripheral blood. These receptors came from a woman of 80 years or more with active or convalescent COVID-19. CDR3s include the opening cysteine and the closing phenylalanine or tryptophan. A D gene is named only where the DNA matches it firmly. Where a row states a size, it is once, few, many or the class of an expanded clone; other rows omit it.

abundance: NA; v_gene: TRBV5-1; j_gene: TRBJ1-1; d_gene: NA; CDR3aa: CASSPDKLDTEAFF; CDR3nt: TGCGCCAGCAGCCCCGATAAACTGGACACTGAAGCTTTCTTT
abundance: few; v_gene: TRBV7-9; j_gene: TRBJ1-5; d_gene: NA; CDR3aa: CASSRDTHSNQPQHF; CDR3nt: TGTGCCAGCAGCCGGGACACTCATAGCAATCAGCCCCAGCATTTT
abundance: NA; v_gene: TRBV19; j_gene: TRBJ2-3; d_gene: NA; CDR3aa: CASSTPQGSHTQYF; CDR3nt: TGTGCCAGTAGTACGCCGCAGGGTTCGCATACGCAGTATTTT
abundance: once; v_gene: TRBV24-1; j_gene: TRBJ2-1; d_gene: TRBD1; CDR3aa: CATSGRTGTEQFF; CDR3nt: TGTGCCACCAGTGGCAGGACAGGAACTGAGCAGTTCTTC
abundance: NA; v_gene: TRBV3-1/TRBV3-2; j_gene: TRBJ2-7; d_gene: NA; CDR3aa: CASSQDLSSVAYEQYF; CDR3nt: TGTGCCAGCAGCCAAGATTTGAGTAGCGTAGCCTACGAGCAGTACTTC
abundance: NA; v_gene: TRBV6-1; j_gene: TRBJ2-1; d_gene: NA; CDR3aa: CASSELSSSPSEQFF; CDR3nt: TGTGCCAGCAGTGAACTTTCTAGTTCACCTTCCGAGCAGTTCTTC
abundance: NA; v_gene: TRBV27; j_gene: TRBJ2-3; d_gene: TRBD2; CDR3aa: CASSGLAGNTDTQYF; CDR3nt: TGTGCCAGCAGTGGACTAGCGGGAAACACAGATACGCAGTATTTT
abundance: NA; v_gene: TRBV4-1; j_gene: TRBJ2-1; d_gene: TRBD2; CDR3aa: CASSPSGSSYNEQFF; CDR3nt: TGCGCCAGCAGTCCGAGCGGGAGCTCCTACAATGAGCAGTTCTTC
abundance: NA; v_gene: TRBV24-1; j_gene: TRBJ1-5; d_gene: TRBD1; CDR3aa: CATSDSGTASNQPQHF; CDR3nt: TGTGCCACCAGTGACAGTGGGACAGCGAGCAATCAGCCCCAGCATTTT
abundance: once; v_gene: TRBV12-3/TRBV12-4; j_gene: TRBJ2-2; d_gene: NA; CDR3aa: CASSLSGGELFF; CDR3nt: TGTGCCAGCAGTTTATCGGGCGGGGAGCTGTTTTTT
abundance: few; v_gene: TRBV19; j_gene: TRBJ2-7; d_gene: NA; CDR3aa: CASSSTPLDGNYEQYF; CDR3nt: TGTGCCAGTAGTTCCACACCTCTCGACGGGAACTACGAGCAGTACTTC
abundance: few; v_gene: TRBV7-3; j_gene: TRBJ2-7; d_gene: NA; CDR3aa: CASSLTFSDEQYF; CDR3nt: TGTGCCAGCAGCTTAACGTTCAGCGACGAGCAGTACTTC
abundance: NA; v_gene: TRBV9; j_gene: TRBJ2-1; d_gene: TRBD2; CDR3aa: CASSPTGLAGVSSYNEQFF; CDR3nt: TGTGCCAGCAGCCCCACCGGACTAGCGGGGGTTAGCTCCTACAATGAGCAGTTCTTC
abundance: NA; v_gene: TRBV28; j_gene: TRBJ1-6; d_gene: NA; CDR3aa: CASVENNSPLHF; CDR3nt: TGTGCCAGCGTTGAGAATAATTCACCCCTCCACTTT
abundance: NA; v_gene: TRBV6-6; j_gene: TRBJ2-7; d_gene: TRBD2; CDR3aa: CASSSGLAGGGEQYF; CDR3nt: TGTGCCAGCAGTTCCGGACTAGCGGGAGGGGGGGAGCAGTACTTC
abundance: NA; v_gene: TRBV2; j_gene: TRBJ2-7; d_gene: TRBD2; CDR3aa: CASSARTSGRTFDEQYF; CDR3nt: TGTGCCAGCAGTGCCCGGACTAGCGGGAGAACATTCGACGAGCAGTACTTC
abundance: NA; v_gene: TRBV28; j_gene: TRBJ1-5; d_gene: NA; CDR3aa: CASQGQGRSQPQHF; CDR3nt: TGTGCCAGCCAGGGGCAGGGGAGAAGTCAGCCCCAGCATTTT
abundance: NA; v_gene: TRBV11-2; j_gene: TRBJ2-5; d_gene: NA; CDR3aa: CASSSFLGRHQETQYF; CDR3nt: TGTGCCAGCAGCTCCTTCCTGGGCAGGCACCAAGAGACCCAGTACTTC
abundance: once; v_gene: TRBV21-1; j_gene: TRBJ2-1; d_gene: NA; CDR3aa: CARGGIWGSPSLSYNEQFF; CDR3nt: TGTGCCAGGGGGGGGATCTGGGGCTCCCCATCTCTCTCCTACAATGAGCAGTTCTTC